The T cell receptor beta chain described here comes from a study of T cell responses to AZD1222 COVID-19 vaccine. Sequenced by immunoSEQ multiplex PCR; TCRdb stores in-frame clones only, minus some. Of 150,000 to 180,000 clones listed, roughly 90% are singletons. Study-wide points: Along spike, vaccine-associated CD4 TCRs were found throughout, with dominance at 160-218 and 743-854. Receipt of two AZD1222 doses was followed by a rise in Spike-specific TCR breadth and depth.

The CDR3 sequence is 12 residues long. The V end was cut by 4 bases, the J end by 14 bases, with 15 bases between. The germline V gene encodes CDR1 SNHLY and CDR2 FYNNEI. This clone was seen a handful of times. Its antigen remains unknown. The sequenced sample was peripheral blood, obtained on day 0 of AZD1222 vaccination. This receptor was obtained from an adult in good health. The chain links TRBV2 to TRBJ1-5; D might be TRBD1 (5 bases). CDR3 bases: TGTGCCAGCAGTGGAACAGGCCAAGGGAAGCATTTT. Its translation is CASSGTGQGKHF.